This T cell receptor beta chain was retrieved from a study of T cell responses to AZD1222 COVID-19 vaccine. Study-level points and caveats: Clonal diversity was possibly underestimated, and the donors were mostly white British, with more females. Recipients of AZD1222 seropositive at baseline numbered only five or six. Repertoire collection took place solely once the T cell response had peaked.

The study pooled second doses at about 4 or about 12 weeks. Comments on this clone: What it binds is unknown.

The V gene's germline CDR1 is KGHDR and CDR2 SFDVKD. V lost 3 bases and J 4 bases, leaving 14 bases between the germline ends. The CDR3 has 15 amino acids. Here immunoSEQ multiplex PCR was the method, and the copy in TCRdb shows in-frame clones only, minus some. The repertoire includes about 180,000 clones, around 89% of them detected once, and around 26% sits in the top ten. The TCR sequence derives from an adult who received the AZD1222 COVID-19 vaccine. This chain uses TRBV24-1 with TRBJ2-5; TRBD1 might be the D (6 bases). The sample in question was peripheral blood, obtained 28 days after the second AZD1222 dose. The chain's CDR3 is CATSDDRFRGETQYF. The CDR3 bases are TGTGCCACCAGTGATGACAGGTTTCGAGGAGAGACCCAGTACTTC.